This record covers a single T cell receptor (beta chain). Its antigen is as yet unknown. The data are from a study of CD8+ T cells in alopecia areata. Following extraction, RNA underwent reverse transcription to cDNA, which served as the sequencing template. The method was immunoSEQ multiplex PCR; TCRdb's version includes in-frame clones alone and lacks a portion of them. The table includes 200,000 to 250,000 clones, more than 50% detected once. CDR1 is MGHRA, CDR2 YSYEKL, per germline. V lost 0 bases to trimming and J lost 6 bases, with 9 bases between them. CDR3 length equals 15 residues. The study's findings and limits: In scalp samples, resident alphabeta T cells of normal skin are also sequenced. In lesional scalp, particularly from alopecia totalis/universalis, clonality was higher than in normal scalp.

V and J are TRBV4-1 and TRBJ1-6; TRBD1 is a possible D gene (5 bases). Sequencing input: CD8+ T cells sorted from blood. The sequence was obtained from a human donor in good health. The CDR3 region is CASSQDPRGNSPLHF. CDR3 nucleotide sequence: TGCGCCAGCAGCCAAGATCCAAGGGGTAATTCACCCCTCCACTTT.